Shown below are 3 T cell receptor beta chains from a single sample sequenced in a study of T cell repertoires in cytomegalovirus infection. From the reads, TCRdb called clonotypes with MiXCR, one entry per CDR3 protein. The sample carries roughly 720,000 distinct CDR3 sequences, 35% to 45% recorded once. The sequencing sample was made of PBMCs. The receptors shown here come from a human donor in good health (CMV status not recorded). Some clones in this sample may be carry-over from other donors' samples.

Remarks on this clonotype: The missing conserved phenylalanine or tryptophan at the end of this CDR3 makes a read error likely. The J gene is TRBJ2-1, the V gene TRBV6-4; D call uncertain. V dropped 2 bases and J dropped 6 bases, with 11 bases sitting between them. The germline gives CDR1 MRHNA, CDR2 SNTAGT. This CDR3 contains 14 residues. CDR3 sequence reads: CASSDGSVGNEQFL. The DNA for the CDR3 is TGTGCCAGCAGTGACGGTAGTGTGGGCAATGAGCAGTTCTTA.

J is TRBJ1-2 and V is TRBV7-2; 7 bases are shared with TRBD1. Per germline, CDR1 SGHTA and CDR2 FQGNSA. Losses at the gene ends were 1 base for V and 9 bases for J; bases not matched to a gene: 2. This CDR3 contains 12 residues. The CDR3 DNA reads TGTGCCAGCAGCTTAGACAGGGGAAGCTACACCTTC. Its protein is CASSLDRGSYTF.

The chain has TRBV5-6 and TRBJ2-6; the D is unclear. The CDR3 is 16 residues long. V was cut by 0 bases and J by 0 bases, with 7 bases left in between. Per germline, CDR1 SGHDT and CDR2 YYEEEE. This chain's CDR3 is CASSLAVLSGANVLTF. CDR3 nucleotide sequence: TGTGCCAGCAGCTTGGCCGTTCTCTCTGGGGCCAACGTCCTGACTTTC.